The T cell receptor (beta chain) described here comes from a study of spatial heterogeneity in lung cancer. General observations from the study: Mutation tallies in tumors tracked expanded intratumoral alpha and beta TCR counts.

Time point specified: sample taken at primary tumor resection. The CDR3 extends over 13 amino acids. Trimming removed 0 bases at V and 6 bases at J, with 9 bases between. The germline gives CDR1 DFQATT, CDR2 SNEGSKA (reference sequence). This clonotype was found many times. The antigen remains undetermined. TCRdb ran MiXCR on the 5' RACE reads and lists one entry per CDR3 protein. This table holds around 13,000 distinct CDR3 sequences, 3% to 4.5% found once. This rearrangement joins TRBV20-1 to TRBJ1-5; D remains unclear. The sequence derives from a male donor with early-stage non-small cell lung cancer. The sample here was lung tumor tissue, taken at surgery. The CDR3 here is CSARDGPSQPQHF. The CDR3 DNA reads TGCAGTGCTAGAGATGGCCCAAGTCAGCCCCAGCATTTT.